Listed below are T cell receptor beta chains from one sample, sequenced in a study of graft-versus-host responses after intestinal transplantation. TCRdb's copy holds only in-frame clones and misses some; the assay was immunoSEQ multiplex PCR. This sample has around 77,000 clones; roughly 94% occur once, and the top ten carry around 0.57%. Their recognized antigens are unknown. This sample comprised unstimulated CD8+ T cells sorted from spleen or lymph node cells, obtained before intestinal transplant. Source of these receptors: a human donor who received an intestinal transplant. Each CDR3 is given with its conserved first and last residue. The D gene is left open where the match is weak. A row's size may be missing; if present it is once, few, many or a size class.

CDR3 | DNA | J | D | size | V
CASSEKAGAYEQYF | TGTGCCAGCAGTGAAAAAGCGGGAGCCTACGAGCAGTACTTC | TRBJ2-7 | TRBD2 | - | TRBV2
CASSEADTQYF | TGTGCCAGCAGTGAGGCAGATACGCAGTATTTT | TRBJ2-3 | - | - | TRBV25-1
CASSDSTGWDEQYF | TGTGCCAGCAGTGATTCGACAGGCTGGGACGAGCAGTACTTC | TRBJ2-7 | - | - | TRBV2
CASSVGYEQYF | TGTGCCAGCAGTGTCGGCTACGAGCAGTACTTC | TRBJ2-7 | - | - | TRBV6-5
CSVEETGRYNEQFF | TGCAGCGTTGAAGAGACAGGCAGATACAATGAGCAGTTCTTC | TRBJ2-1 | - | - | TRBV29-1
CAWRQKHPYYEQYF | TGTGCCTGGAGACAGAAACACCCCTACTACGAGCAGTACTTC | TRBJ2-7 | - | once | TRBV30
CASSQEWGGWYGYTF | TGTGCCAGCAGCCAAGAATGGGGGGGCTGGTATGGCTACACCTTC | TRBJ1-2 | - | - | TRBV4-2
CASNTGYYSGNTIYF | TGTGCCAGCAACACAGGGTATTATTCTGGAAACACCATATATTTT | TRBJ1-3 | - | once | TRBV7-9
CASSPPGSAAYGYTF | TGTGCCAGCAGCCCCCCGGGCAGTGCCGCCTATGGCTACACCTTC | TRBJ1-2 | - | - | TRBV7-8
CASSWTGDSLSGANVLTF | TGTGCCAGCAGCTGGACAGGGGACAGCCTCTCTGGGGCCAACGTCCTGACTTTC | TRBJ2-6 | TRBD1 | once | TRBV7-9
CASSRKNSLNTEAFF | TGTGCCAGCAGCCGAAAAAACAGCCTGAACACTGAAGCTTTCTTT | TRBJ1-1 | - | - | TRBV11-2
CASSDGQGTNEKLFF | TGTGCCAGCAGCGACGGACAGGGAACTAATGAAAAACTGTTTTTT | TRBJ1-4 | TRBD1 | - | TRBV5-4
CAIRSDGVNYGYTF | TGTGCCATCAGGTCGGACGGGGTTAACTATGGCTACACCTTC | TRBJ1-2 | - | once | TRBV10-3
CASTPSTAYNEQFF | TGTGCCAGTACCCCCTCGACAGCCTACAATGAGCAGTTCTTC | TRBJ2-1 | - | - | TRBV19
CASITGAPETQYF | TGTGCCAGCATAACGGGGGCCCCAGAGACCCAGTACTTC | TRBJ2-5 | - | once | TRBV5-8
CASGGLDSGNTIYF | TGTGCCAGCGGAGGGTTAGACTCTGGAAACACCATATATTTT | TRBJ1-3 | - | once | TRBV28
CASSYNSPRLIGTDTQYF | TGTGCCAGCAGTTACAATAGCCCCAGGCTAATCGGCACAGATACGCAGTATTTT | TRBJ2-3 | - | - | TRBV6-7
CASSQSGVLTGELFF | TGTGCCAGCAGCCAGAGCGGAGTTCTCACCGGGGAGCTGTTTTTT | TRBJ2-2 | - | - | TRBV9
CASSPEPNPPGASYTF | TGCGCCAGCAGCCCTGAACCGAACCCACCTGGAGCCAGCTACACCTTC | TRBJ1-2 | - | - | TRBV4-1
CAGRPTGNNSPLHF | TGTGCCGGGAGACCGACAGGGAATAATTCACCCCTCCACTTT | TRBJ1-6 | TRBD1 | once | TRBV6-1
CSVVASGFETYEQYF | TGCAGCGTGGTGGCCTCGGGGTTCGAGACCTACGAGCAGTACTTC | TRBJ2-7 | - | - | TRBV29-1
CASSLSGGAPYEQYF | TGTGCCAGCAGCTTATCAGGGGGCGCCCCGTACGAGCAGTACTTC | TRBJ2-7 | TRBD1 | - | TRBV7-6
CASSQEELNTEAFF | TGTGCCAGCAGCCAGGAGGAGTTGAACACTGAAGCTTTCTTT | TRBJ1-1 | - | - | TRBV7-9
CASSLVLAEQYF | TGTGCCAGCAGCTTAGTACTAGCCGAGCAGTACTTC | TRBJ2-7 | - | - | TRBV7-2
CASSGTDTYNEQFF | TGTGCCTCCTCCGGGACCGACACTTACAATGAGCAGTTCTTC | TRBJ2-1 | - | - | TRBV30
CASSPTGGAYGYTF | TGCGCCAGCAGCCCCACAGGGGGCGCCTATGGCTACACCTTC | TRBJ1-2 | TRBD1 | - | TRBV4-1
CASSYSASREQYF | TGTGCCAGCAGTTACTCCGCGTCTCGCGAGCAGTACTTC | TRBJ2-7 | - | - | TRBV27
CASSPRDRGNEQFF | TGCGCCAGCAGCCCCCGGGACAGGGGTAATGAGCAGTTCTTC | TRBJ2-1 | TRBD1 | - | TRBV4-1
CASSPEGGRAPGELFF | TGTGCCAGCAGCCCAGAAGGTGGAAGGGCACCCGGGGAGCTGTTTTTT | TRBJ2-2 | - | once | TRBV13
CAISETPGTGAMNTGELFF | TGTGCCATCAGTGAGACCCCCGGGACAGGGGCCATGAACACCGGGGAGCTGTTTTTT | TRBJ2-2 | TRBD1 | - | TRBV10-3
CASSLVVGVYEQYF | TGTGCCAGCAGCCTGGTTGTCGGGGTCTACGAGCAGTACTTC | TRBJ2-7 | - | - | TRBV27
CASSYNAGTGDYEQYF | TGTGCCAGCAGTTACAATGCCGGGACAGGTGACTACGAGCAGTACTTC | TRBJ2-7 | TRBD1 | once | TRBV28
CASSLSGSPYNEQFF | TGCGCCAGCAGCTTAAGCGGGAGCCCCTACAATGAGCAGTTCTTC | TRBJ2-1 | TRBD2 | - | TRBV5-1
CASSIYGVVYGYTF | TGTGCCAGTAGTATTTACGGCGTGGTCTATGGCTACACCTTC | TRBJ1-2 | - | - | TRBV19
CASSQAGTGSEQYF | TGTGCCAGCAGCCAAGCCGGGACAGGGTCCGAGCAGTACTTC | TRBJ2-7 | TRBD1 | - | TRBV4-2
CASGLGEETQYF | TGTGCTAGTGGTTTGGGGGAAGAGACCCAGTACTTC | TRBJ2-5 | - | - | TRBV12-5
CASSLQTSGRDTDTQYF | TGTGCCAGCAGTCTCCAGACTAGCGGGAGGGACACAGATACGCAGTATTTT | TRBJ2-3 | TRBD2 | - | TRBV28
CASSMGPYTVIYEQYF | TGTGCCAGTAGTATGGGACCCTATACAGTGATCTACGAGCAGTACTTC | TRBJ2-7 | - | - | TRBV19
CSVSWAEAGQPQHF | TGCAGCGTTTCTTGGGCGGAGGCAGGGCAGCCCCAGCATTTT | TRBJ1-5 | - | - | TRBV29-1
CASSQGASQDTDTQYF | TGTGCCAGCAGCCAAGGGGCTAGCCAGGACACAGATACGCAGTATTTT | TRBJ2-3 | - | - | TRBV7-7
CASSIRPGYEQYF | TGTGCCAGTAGTATCCGACCTGGCTACGAGCAGTACTTC | TRBJ2-7 | - | - | TRBV19
CASSQGQGSYNEQFF | TGCGCCAGCAGCCAGGGACAGGGGTCCTACAATGAGCAGTTCTTC | TRBJ2-1 | TRBD1 | - | TRBV5-1
CASSQGTVSYEQYF | TGCGCCAGCAGCCAAGGAACTGTATCCTACGAGCAGTACTTC | TRBJ2-7 | - | - | TRBV4-1
CASSQRDPWGDEQFF | TGTGCCAGCAGCCAACGCGACCCCTGGGGAGACGAGCAGTTCTTC | TRBJ2-1 | - | - | TRBV7-9
CASSLTAYNEQFF | TGTGCCAGCAGTTTGACGGCCTACAATGAGCAGTTCTTC | TRBJ2-1 | - | - | TRBV28
CASSFGGGPSTNEKLFF | TGTGCCAGCAGCTTTGGAGGGGGGCCGTCAACTAATGAAAAACTGTTTTTT | TRBJ1-4 | - | - | TRBV13
CASSLPGTSSYEQYF | TGTGCCAGCAGCTTACCCGGGACTAGTTCCTACGAGCAGTACTTC | TRBJ2-7 | TRBD2 | - | TRBV5-8
CASSLIGDETQYF | TGTGCCAGCAGCTTAATCGGGGATGAGACCCAGTACTTC | TRBJ2-5 | - | - | TRBV5-4